This T cell receptor beta chain was recorded in a study of OX40 agonist ivuxolimab in advanced cancers. Study at large: Each dose-escalation patient presented with hepatocellular carcinoma, melanoma, renal cell or head and neck cancer. Among those treated, three patients had partial responses, one with hepatocellular carcinoma and two with cutaneous melanoma.

The CDR3 spans 14 residues. Germline CDR1 MNHNS, CDR2 SASEGT. V was clipped by 8 bases and J by 5 bases, with 13 bases between them. TCRdb's table, derived via immunoSEQ multiplex PCR, lists solely in-frame clones and lacks some. The sample contains about 62,000 clones, roughly 88% of which appear only once. The TCR originated in an adult with an advanced solid tumor such as melanoma, head and neck, liver or kidney cancer. Material: CD4+ or CD8+ T cells sorted from blood, obtained in a trial of the OX40 agonist ivuxolimab. The chain is built from TRBV6-1 and TRBJ1-6, with D unresolved. The CDR3 bases are TGTGCCAGCTTAACGGCGCTACATAATTCACCCCTCCACTTT. This sequence encodes CASLTALHNSPLHF.